The sequence of this TCR beta chain was determined in a study of cytomegalovirus exposure and HLA in healthy donors. Overall study findings and caveats: Earlier results showed most TCR beta V segments being productive about 87% or about 30% of the time.

13 Jbeta primers and 60 Vbeta primers were used for the PCR. Some clones are missing from TCRdb's copy, which holds only in-frame ones; the method was immunoSEQ multiplex PCR. The sample carries around 150,000 clones, around 80% recorded once. Trimming took 6 bases from V and 2 from J; bases not matched to a gene: 4. Germline V CDR1 and CDR2: MNHEY, SVGAGI. The CDR3 has 15 amino acids. Details on this clone: Its specificity is not known.

This receptor was identified in a male donor in good health and CMV-seropositive. J is TRBJ2-1 and V is TRBV6-5; TRBD1 matches 10 bases. The sequenced sample was PBMCs. CDR3 in amino acids: CASRRTGGPYNEQFF. Here the CDR3 DNA reads TGTGCCAGCAGACGGACAGGGGGACCCTACAATGAGCAGTTCTTC.